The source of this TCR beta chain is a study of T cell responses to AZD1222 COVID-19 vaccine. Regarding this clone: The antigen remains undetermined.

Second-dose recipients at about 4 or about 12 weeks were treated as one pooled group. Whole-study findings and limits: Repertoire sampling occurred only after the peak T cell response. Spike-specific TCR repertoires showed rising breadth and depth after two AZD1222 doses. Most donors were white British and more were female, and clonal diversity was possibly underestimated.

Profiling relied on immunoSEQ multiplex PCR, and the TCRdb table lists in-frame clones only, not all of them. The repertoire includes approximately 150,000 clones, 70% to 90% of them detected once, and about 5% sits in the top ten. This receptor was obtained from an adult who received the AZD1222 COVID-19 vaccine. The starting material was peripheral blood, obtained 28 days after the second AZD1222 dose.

This CDR3 is CSAAVLNYGYTF. CDR3 in DNA: TGCAGCGCCGCGGTCCTTAACTATGGCTACACCTTC. The chain uses TRBV29-1 and TRBJ1-2, with D unresolved. The CDR3 loop spans 12 amino acids. V was trimmed by 7 bases and J by 1 base, leaving 10 bases between them. Per germline, CDR1 SQVTM and CDR2 ANQGSEA.